The present entry profiles one T cell receptor beta chain with its context. This CDR3 has 17 residues. Germline loops: CDR1 KGHDR, CDR2 SFDVKD. J was trimmed by 5 bases and V by 6 bases; bases with no gene match: 13. These data belong to a study of blood T cells in healthy people across ages. Primers used in a second PCR of about 6 to 11 cycles were a sample-barcoded 5' primer and a J-beta primer mix. TCRdb recomputed calls from the 5' RACE reads with MiXCR, one row per CDR3 protein. The repertoire includes some 900,000 distinct CDR3 sequences, more than 25% of them detected once, and around 16% sits in the top ten.

Source material: blood. This clonotype was obtained from a woman at least 80 years old in good health. The rearrangement uses TRBV24-1 and TRBJ2-1; 9 bases fit TRBD1. The CDR3 DNA follows: TGTGCCACCAGTACTTGGGGACAGGGTCAGGGTGACAATGAGCAGTTCTTC. Translating it yields CATSTWGQGQGDNEQFF.